What follows are 5 T cell receptor beta chains derived from one specimen sequenced in a study of blood T cells in healthy people across ages. Alongside a J-beta primer mix, a sample-barcoded 5' primer served in a second PCR lasting about 7 to 12 cycles. Each CDR3 protein is one row after TCRdb ran MiXCR on the 5' RACE reads. Of roughly 1.9 million distinct CDR3 sequences in the sample, about two fifths are singletons; the top ten hold more than 20%. The specimen was blood. These receptors were collected from a human donor in good health.

This chain joins TRBV10-3 and TRBJ2-3; tentatively, D is TRBD1 (6 bases). This CDR3 is built from 16 residues. V lost 6 bases and J 2 bases, leaving 18 bases between the germline ends. Germline V gives CDR1 ENHRY, CDR2 SYGVKD. CDR3 amino acids: CAISETGVENTDTQYF. The DNA for the CDR3 is TGTGCCATCAGCGAGACAGGAGTTGAGAACACAGATACGCAGTATTTT.

This chain joins TRBV7-2 and TRBJ2-1; a possible D gene is TRBD2 (6 bases). This CDR3 spans 18 amino acids. Germline loops: CDR1 SGHTA, CDR2 FQGNSA. With 3 bases removed from V and 0 bases from J, the gap between germline ends came to 18 bases. This CDR3 is CASSLDRRDAPSYNEQFF. Written as DNA, the CDR3 is TGTGCCAGCAGCTTGGATCGGAGGGACGCCCCCTCCTACAATGAGCAGTTCTTC.

J is TRBJ1-2 and V is TRBV10-3; 7 bases agree with TRBD1. CDR1 is ENHRY, CDR2 SYGVKD, per germline. V lost 10 bases, J lost 8 bases, and 10 bases stayed unmatched. The CDR3 is 12 residues long. The CDR3 reads CAKSTGDGGYTF. The DNA for the CDR3 is TGTGCCAAGAGTACAGGGGATGGGGGCTACACCTTC.

The rearrangement uses TRBV9 and TRBJ2-1, with 7 bases fitting TRBD2. Unmatched junction bases numbered 12, after V lost 3 bases and J lost 0 bases. CDR1 and CDR2 from the germline V gene are SGDLS and YYNGEE. This CDR3 contains 18 residues. CDR3 DNA: TGTGCCAGCAGCGCGGGGGGAGACTCAATGAGCTCCTACAATGAGCAGTTCTTC. Translation: CASSAGGDSMSSYNEQFF.

This clonotype was counted between two and nine times. V gene TRBV9 combines with J gene TRBJ2-6, with TRBD1 matching 8 bases. The CDR3 is made up of 18 amino acids. V lost 0 bases to trimming and J lost 0 bases; unmatched junction nucleotides: 5. Per germline, CDR1 SGDLS and CDR2 YYNGEE. Here the CDR3 DNA reads TGTGCCAGCAGCGTAGCAAACAGGGGGAGCTCTGGGGCCAACGTCCTGACTTTC. Amino acid sequence: CASSVANRGSSGANVLTF. Drawing the rest from reference TRBV9 and TRBJ2-6, the complete variable domain is DSGVTQTPKHLITATGQRVTLRCSPRSGDLSVYWYQQSLDQGLQFLIQYYNGEERAKGNILERFSAQQFPDLHSELNLSSLELGDSALYFCASSVANRGSSGANVLTFGAGSRLTVL.